A single T cell receptor (beta chain) is shown here with its context. Its antigen is unidentified. The data stem from a study of early T cells in non-severe SARS-CoV-2 infection. About the research overall: Alpha and beta chains were unpaired, from unsorted whole-blood bulk RNA.

CDR3 size: 13 residues. Germline CDR1 DFQATT, CDR2 SNEGSKA (reference sequence). V was clipped by 5 bases and J by 2 bases, with 10 bases between them. Study-wide findings and caveats: There was a bias toward anti-spike CD8 responses in VDJdb matching, which missed private and CD4 specificities.

In the library, individual cDNA molecules carried attached unique molecular identifiers. TCRdb re-called the 5' RACE reads through MiXCR, storing one row per CDR3 protein. The top ten hold approximately 6.5% of the sample, which has tens of thousands of distinct CDR3 sequences, roughly a tenth seen once. The J gene is TRBJ2-4, the V gene TRBV20-1; possibly TRBD1 for D (5 bases). This TCR came from an adult who was a healthcare worker with PCR-confirmed SARS-CoV-2 infection or an uninfected control (not recorded which). Sequencing used whole blood. CDR3 loop: CSAPGWSKNIQYF. The CDR3, as DNA: TGCAGTGCTCCAGGGTGGTCCAAAAACATTCAGTACTTC.